This is a list of T cell receptor beta chains from one sample in a study of cytomegalovirus exposure and HLA in healthy donors. TCRdb's copy holds only in-frame clones and misses some; the assay was immunoSEQ multiplex PCR. The sample lists about 300,000 clones, roughly 90% occurring once. The sample taken for sequencing was PBMCs. These TCRs come from a woman younger than 30 in good health and CMV-seronegative. CDR3s include the opening cysteine and the closing phenylalanine or tryptophan. The order of the fields is J gene, D gene, V gene, CDR3 protein, CDR3 DNA. D genes are given only for firm matches.

TRBJ2-7,.,TRBV15,CATSGAPRDEQYF,TGTGCCACCAGCGGGGCCCCCCGTGACGAGCAGTACTTC
TRBJ1-5,.,TRBV11-1,CASSLGREEAQHF,TGTGCCAGCAGCTTGGGGCGGGAGGAGGCCCAGCATTTT
TRBJ2-5,TRBD1,TRBV7-6,CASRGNRGLGETQYF,TGTGCCAGCAGAGGAAACAGGGGGCTGGGAGAGACCCAGTACTTC
TRBJ1-5,.,TRBV7-9,CASSLTVGQPQHF,TGTGCCAGCAGCTTAACAGTCGGTCAGCCCCAGCATTTT
TRBJ2-1,TRBD2,TRBV5-1,CASSFPSGRSVSGSHYNEQFF,TGCGCCAGCAGCTTCCCTAGCGGGAGATCTGTGTCGGGGTCTCACTACAATGAGCAGTTCTTC
TRBJ2-3,.,TRBV6-4,CASSREQGSTDTQYF,TGTGCCAGCAGCCGGGAGCAGGGTAGCACAGATACGCAGTATTTT
TRBJ2-1,.,TRBV5-4,CASSSGFGSYNEQFF,TGTGCCAGCAGCTCGGGGTTCGGGTCCTACAATGAGCAGTTCTTC
TRBJ2-1,TRBD2,TRBV10-3,CAGRGGARQGEEQFF,TGTGCCGGACGGGGGGGGGCCCGGCAGGGAGAAGAGCAGTTCTTC
TRBJ2-3,.,TRBV6-5,CASSYASPNTDTQYF,TGTGCCAGCAGTTACGCTAGCCCAAACACAGATACGCAGTATTTT
TRBJ1-2,TRBD1,TRBV14,CASSARQGVGYGYTF,TGTGCCAGCAGCGCGCGACAGGGGGTGGGCTATGGCTACACCTTC
TRBJ2-7,.,TRBV5-1,CASGSGAASYEQYF,TGCGCCAGCGGCTCAGGGGCAGCCTCCTACGAGCAGTACTTC
TRBJ2-1,TRBD2,TRBV5-1,CASSLSGRAPNEQFF,TGCGCCAGCAGCTTGAGCGGGAGGGCCCCCAATGAGCAGTTCTTC
TRBJ2-7,.,TRBV9,CASSVELAGNEQYF,TGTGCCAGCAGCGTGGAATTAGCAGGGAACGAGCAGTACTTC